The entry that follows covers one T cell receptor (beta chain) sequence. Losses at the gene ends were 7 bases for V and 5 bases for J; bases not matched to a gene: 15. Germline V gives CDR1 MNHNS, CDR2 SASEGT. This CDR3 spans 16 amino acids. The source of the sample is a study of blood T cell repertoires in COVID-19. Background on the study: Samples came from the United States, Italy and Spain, spanning acute and convalescent COVID-19. Sample material is recorded as cDNA or gDNA derived from T cells, B-cell-depleted T cells, or PBMCs.

Original processing notes: How many nucleated cells were present was estimated from reference gene primer amplification. Produced via immunoSEQ multiplex PCR; TCRdb's table is partial and in-frame only. V and J calls and clone size are copied from that table; D and trimming were computed from the DNA. The sample lists roughly 87,000 clones, approximately 85% occurring once. Followed longitudinally, the Seattle patients had been enrolled during active infection. Sequencing was performed on peripheral blood. This receptor was obtained from a woman older than 75 with COVID-19, enrolled during active disease. This sequence joins TRBV6-1 and TRBJ2-3; 7 bases agree with TRBD2. The DNA of the CDR3 is TGTGCCAGCAAAGAAGCCGCCGGCGGGAGTGTAGATACGCAGTATTTT. Protein sequence: CASKEAAGGSVDTQYF.